This TCR beta chain originates from a study of T cells in Graves' hyperthyroidism and ophthalmopathy. The study, taken as a whole, reports: Model predictions of ophthalmopathy came a median about six months before onset. Peripheral blood also featured most of the thyroid clonotypes expanded above 0.001. Ophthalmopathy stood apart from stable hyperthyroidism in a 13 V-J model.

V was pared by 0 bases and J by 13 bases, with 13 bases between. The V gene's germline CDR1 is SGHRS and CDR2 YFSETQ. CDR3 size: 12 residues. Subjects aged 18 to 65 presented with newly diagnosed hyperthyroidism of less than 2 months' duration. The TCR beta CDR3 regions underwent amplification using RNA transcripts as the source. First-round RT-PCR of the TCR CDR3 relied on the HTBI primer set. TCRdb re-derived calls from the multiplex PCR reads in MiXCR, one entry per CDR3 protein. The repertoire holds hundreds of thousands of distinct CDR3 sequences, around 14% seen once, with over 12% in the top ten. This clonotype appeared a few times. The target antigen is unknown.

The sample taken for sequencing was blood. The chain links TRBV5-1 to TRBJ2-5, with TRBD1 as a possible D gene (6 bases). This receptor was identified in a woman aged 18-29 years with Graves' hyperthyroidism. CDR3 protein: CASSLAGDLMYF. The CDR3 region has the DNA TGCGCCAGCAGCTTGGCAGGGGACCTGATGTACTTC.